This T cell receptor beta chain was sequenced in a study of long-term antiretroviral therapy in people with HIV. Researchers report immunoSEQ v3.0 was run at survey level. Assay: immunoSEQ multiplex PCR; the TCRdb copy retains only in-frame clones and omits some. The repertoire has 25,000 to 35,000 clones, about 94% of them found once; the top ten carry around a tenth. Findings and limits, study-wide: Clones showing expansion before ART dominated the repertoire at all time points. CDR3 lengths in HIV samples spanned a narrower range than controls.

Treatment of all HIV participants took place in the United States. Until DNA extraction, the samples held between about 1-10 million cryopreserved PBMC. CDR1 and CDR2 from the germline V gene are LGHNA and YNFKEQ. V lost 0 bases and J lost 4; bases outside the gene matches: 9. CDR3 length: 18 amino acids. For this clone: Its matching antigen is unknown.

The receptor's source is a man aged 35-49 years with HIV. The chain links TRBV4-2 to TRBJ2-5; 12 bases align to TRBD2. Sequenced material: unsorted PBMCs, taken 6.2 years after starting antiretroviral therapy. The CDR3 loop reads CASSQDYGLAGGRETQYF. The CDR3 DNA sequence: TGTGCCAGCAGCCAAGATTATGGCCTAGCGGGAGGGAGAGAGACCCAGTACTTC.